These T cell receptor beta chains were read from a single sample in a study of T cell responses to AZD1222 COVID-19 vaccine. Sequencing used immunoSEQ multiplex PCR; TCRdb keeps in-frame clones, though not all of them. This sample yields hundreds of thousands of clones, of which just over 90% are seen a single time; 1% belongs to the top ten. Sequencing was performed on peripheral blood, taken on day 0 of MenACWY control vaccination. The source of these receptors is an adult in good health. Each CDR3 is given with its conserved first and last residue. The order of the fields is J gene, V gene, clone size, D gene, CDR3 protein, CDR3 DNA. The D gene is left open where the match is weak. Size is stated for part of the rows, as once, few or many counts, or as a class when the clone is expanded.

J: TRBJ1-6
V: TRBV28
size: .
D: .
CDR3: CASGRDYNSPLHF
DNA: TGTGCCAGCGGCAGAGACTATAATTCACCCCTCCACTTT

J: TRBJ2-1
V: TRBV7-2
size: .
D: TRBD2
CDR3: CASSARGGAYNEQFF
DNA: TGTGCCAGCAGCGCACGCGGGGGGGCCTACAATGAGCAGTTCTTC

J: TRBJ1-1
V: TRBV7-2
size: .
D: .
CDR3: CASSLQRNTEAFF
DNA: TGTGCCAGCAGCTTACAAAGGAACACTGAAGCTTTCTTT

J: TRBJ1-2
V: TRBV5-6
size: .
D: .
CDR3: CASGRYGYTF
DNA: TGTGCCAGCGGAAGATATGGCTACACCTTC

J: TRBJ1-6
V: TRBV3-1/TRBV3-2
size: .
D: .
CDR3: CASSLGRGGLYNSPLHF
DNA: TGTGCCAGCAGCCTCGGTCGGGGGGGACTCTATAATTCACCCCTCCACTTT

J: TRBJ1-5
V: TRBV28
size: .
D: TRBD1
CDR3: CASSPPGTGVQPQHF
DNA: TGTGCCAGCAGTCCCCCCGGGACAGGGGTTCAGCCCCAGCATTTT

J: TRBJ2-7
V: TRBV11-2
size: .
D: TRBD2
CDR3: CASSFPGTRSYEQYF
DNA: TGTGCCAGCAGCTTTCCCGGGACTAGATCCTACGAGCAGTACTTC

J: TRBJ1-5
V: TRBV6-5
size: .
D: TRBD1
CDR3: CASSYSQGANQPQHF
DNA: TGTGCCAGCAGTTACTCCCAGGGGGCGAATCAGCCCCAGCATTTT

J: TRBJ1-1
V: TRBV14
size: .
D: .
CDR3: CASSRERFEAFF
DNA: TGTGCCAGCAGCCGAGAGAGATTCGAAGCTTTCTTT

J: TRBJ1-2
V: TRBV9
size: .
D: .
CDR3: CASSSPGAHGYTF
DNA: TGTGCCAGCAGCTCCCCGGGGGCCCATGGCTACACCTTC

J: TRBJ1-2
V: TRBV19
size: .
D: TRBD1
CDR3: CASTLQGGYGYTF
DNA: TGTGCCAGTACCCTCCAGGGGGGTTATGGCTACACCTTC

J: TRBJ2-2
V: TRBV4-3
size: .
D: .
CDR3: CASSQGVDTGELFF
DNA: TGCGCCAGCAGCCAAGGTGTGGACACCGGGGAGCTGTTTTTT

J: TRBJ1-3
V: TRBV30
size: .
D: .
CDR3: CAWGVDRPLFSGNTIYF
DNA: TGTGCCTGGGGTGTAGACAGACCTCTTTTCTCTGGAAACACCATATATTTT

J: TRBJ1-2
V: TRBV25-1
size: once
D: .
CDR3: CASSEMAGKGYTF
DNA: TGTGCCAGCAGTGAAATGGCAGGGAAAGGCTACACCTTC

J: TRBJ2-2
V: TRBV7-3
size: .
D: TRBD1
CDR3: CASSTGTGANTGELFF
DNA: TGTGCCAGCAGCACGGGGACAGGTGCGAACACCGGGGAGCTGTTTTTT

J: TRBJ1-5
V: TRBV24-1
size: .
D: .
CDR3: CATSDPGGQAQHF
DNA: TGTGCCACCAGTGATCCCGGGGGTCAGGCCCAGCATTTT

J: TRBJ2-7
V: TRBV7-3
size: .
D: .
CDR3: CASSLGAGPIYEQYF
DNA: TGTGCCAGCAGCTTAGGGGCAGGGCCTATCTACGAGCAGTACTTC

J: TRBJ2-2
V: TRBV19
size: .
D: TRBD1
CDR3: CASSVDRAGELFF
DNA: TGTGCCAGTAGTGTGGACAGGGCCGGGGAGCTGTTTTTT

J: TRBJ2-1
V: TRBV30
size: .
D: TRBD1
CDR3: CAWSPGQGGEEQFF
DNA: TGTGCCTGGAGTCCCGGACAGGGAGGAGAGGAGCAGTTCTTC

J: TRBJ1-2
V: TRBV28
size: few
D: .
CDR3: CASSSSYGYTF
DNA: TGTGCCAGCAGCTCTTCCTATGGCTACACCTTC

J: TRBJ2-2
V: TRBV9
size: .
D: .
CDR3: CASSTDGPGELFF
DNA: TGTGCCAGCAGCACCGATGGCCCCGGGGAGCTGTTTTTT

J: TRBJ1-1
V: TRBV12-3/TRBV12-4
size: .
D: .
CDR3: CASRADSPPEAFF
DNA: TGTGCCAGCAGGGCCGACAGTCCCCCTGAAGCTTTCTTT

J: TRBJ1-4
V: TRBV6-5
size: .
D: .
CDR3: CASTREGPQREKLFF
DNA: TGTGCCAGCACCAGAGAGGGACCTCAGCGAGAAAAACTGTTTTTT

J: TRBJ2-3
V: TRBV5-1
size: .
D: TRBD2
CDR3: CASSPTTSGASTDTQYF
DNA: TGCGCCAGCAGCCCGACGACTAGCGGCGCTAGCACAGATACGCAGTATTTT

J: TRBJ2-1
V: TRBV5-1
size: .
D: TRBD2
CDR3: CASSRNGGINNEQFF
DNA: TGCGCCAGCAGCCGAAACGGGGGGATTAATAATGAGCAGTTCTTC

J: TRBJ2-4
V: TRBV3-1/TRBV3-2
size: .
D: .
CDR3: CASSPRPQGSLAKNIQYF
DNA: TGTGCCAGCAGCCCGCGACCCCAGGGCTCCTTAGCCAAAAACATTCAGTACTTC

J: TRBJ1-1
V: TRBV6-4
size: .
D: .
CDR3: CASSDSNDASTEAFF
DNA: TGTGCCAGCAGTGACTCGAATGACGCGAGTACTGAAGCTTTCTTT

J: TRBJ1-6
V: TRBV12-3/TRBV12-4
size: .
D: .
CDR3: CASSLGLPLHF
DNA: TGTGCCAGCAGTCTAGGGTTACCCCTCCACTTT

J: TRBJ2-2
V: TRBV6-5
size: .
D: TRBD1
CDR3: CASSSPQGANTGELFF
DNA: TGTGCCAGCAGTTCCCCACAGGGGGCGAACACCGGGGAGCTGTTTTTT

J: TRBJ1-2
V: TRBV21-1
size: .
D: .
CDR3: CASSKQDRGILSYTF
DNA: TGTGCCAGCAGCAAGCAGGACAGGGGTATACTGAGCTACACCTTC

J: TRBJ1-4
V: TRBV6-5
size: .
D: TRBD1
CDR3: CASSSRTGWKKLFF
DNA: TGTGCCAGCAGTTCCCGGACAGGGTGGAAAAAACTGTTTTTT

J: TRBJ2-3
V: TRBV5-4
size: .
D: TRBD1
CDR3: CASSPHLGQGDTQYF
DNA: TGTGCCAGCAGCCCGCATTTAGGACAGGGAGATACGCAGTATTTT

J: TRBJ1-2
V: TRBV9
size: once
D: TRBD1
CDR3: CASSEPRDRINYGYTF
DNA: TGTGCCAGCAGCGAGCCCCGGGACAGGATTAACTATGGCTACACCTTC

J: TRBJ1-6
V: TRBV6-5
size: .
D: .
CDR3: CASSRTTNHNSPLHF
DNA: TGTGCCAGCAGCCGCACCACCAACCATAATTCACCCCTCCACTTT

J: TRBJ1-2
V: TRBV19
size: .
D: .
CDR3: CASTPRTQGSYGYTF
DNA: TGTGCCAGTACCCCACGAACCCAGGGGTCCTATGGCTACACCTTC

J: TRBJ1-2
V: TRBV6-5
size: .
D: .
CDR3: CASKGTNYGYTF
DNA: TGTGCCAGCAAGGGCACTAACTATGGCTACACCTTC

J: TRBJ2-7
V: TRBV19
size: .
D: TRBD2
CDR3: CASISGDGYYEQYF
DNA: TGTGCCAGTATTAGCGGGGACGGATACTACGAGCAGTACTTC

J: TRBJ2-1
V: TRBV11-3
size: .
D: .
CDR3: CASSLARYNEQFF
DNA: TGTGCCAGCAGCTTAGCTCGCTACAATGAGCAGTTCTTC

J: TRBJ1-3
V: TRBV7-9
size: .
D: TRBD1
CDR3: CASSLRAGTDSGNTIYF
DNA: TGTGCCAGCAGCCTTAGAGCCGGGACAGACTCTGGAAACACCATATATTTT

J: TRBJ1-1
V: TRBV28
size: .
D: .
CDR3: CASRPRGGEAFF
DNA: TGTGCCAGCAGGCCCAGAGGAGGGGAAGCTTTCTTT

J: TRBJ1-1
V: TRBV7-2
size: .
D: .
CDR3: CASTIKVGTEAFF
DNA: TGTGCCAGCACCATTAAGGTTGGCACTGAAGCTTTCTTT

J: TRBJ1-2
V: TRBV12-3/TRBV12-4
size: .
D: .
CDR3: CASSLAQVGGYTF
DNA: TGTGCCAGCAGTTTAGCGCAGGTCGGCGGCTACACCTTC

J: TRBJ2-2
V: TRBV19
size: .
D: TRBD1
CDR3: CASNSGQGAVPGELFF
DNA: TGTGCCAGTAATTCAGGACAGGGGGCTGTTCCCGGGGAGCTGTTTTTT

J: TRBJ1-2
V: TRBV5-1
size: few
D: TRBD1
CDR3: CASSLAGGQLQDGYTF
DNA: TGCGCCAGCAGCTTGGCGGGGGGACAGCTACAGGATGGCTACACCTTC

J: TRBJ1-1
V: TRBV6-2/TRBV6-3
size: .
D: .
CDR3: CASSYSELTNTEAFF
DNA: TGTGCCAGCAGTTACTCCGAACTAACGAATACTGAAGCTTTCTTT

J: TRBJ2-5
V: TRBV7-2
size: .
D: TRBD2
CDR3: CASSLGYSGGQETQYF
DNA: TGTGCCAGCAGCTTAGGGTATAGCGGGGGTCAAGAGACCCAGTACTTC